The 21 T cell receptor beta chains given below trace back to one sample, sequenced in a study of blood T cell repertoires in COVID-19. Assay: immunoSEQ multiplex PCR; the TCRdb copy retains only in-frame clones and omits some. The sample carries 350,000 to 450,000 clones, roughly 90% recorded once. The sequencing input was peripheral blood. The receptors were sampled from a man aged 35-49 years with acute or convalescent COVID-19.

This clone was seen only once. The rearrangement uses TRBV15 and TRBJ2-2; D is ambiguous. CDR1 and CDR2 (germline): LNHNV, YYDKDF (reference sequence). This CDR3 spans 14 amino acids. V shed 5 bases and J shed 3 bases, with 10 bases lying between them. CDR3 amino acids: CATSETPYTGELFF. The CDR3 nucleotides are TGTGCCACCAGCGAAACTCCCTACACCGGGGAGCTGTTTTTT.

The chain couples TRBV7-6 to TRBJ2-7, with TRBD2 matching over 11 bases. Per germline, CDR1 SGHVS and CDR2 FNYEAQ. The CDR3 totals 16 residues. V gave up 5 bases and J gave up 1 base; unmatched junction bases: 7. For the CDR3, the DNA is TGTGCCAGCAGCCCCGGCACTAGCGGGGGATCCTACGAGCAGTACTTC. Translating it yields CASSPGTSGGSYEQYF. The complete variable domain, with remaining parts taken from reference TRBV7-6 and TRBJ2-7, reads GAGVSQSPRYKVTKRGQDVALRCDPISGHVSLYWYRQALGQGPEFLTYFNYEAQQDKSGLPNDRFSAERPEGSISTLTIQRTEQRDSAMYRCASSPGTSGGSYEQYFGPGTRLTVT.

This chain links TRBV5-1 with TRBJ1-3; no firm D call. Germline-derived CDR1 and CDR2 are SGHRS and YFSETQ. Trimming stripped 0 bases from V and 2 bases from J, with 9 bases between. The CDR3 totals 15 residues. CDR3 loop: CASSLARVPGNTIYF. CDR3 nucleotides: TGCGCCAGCAGCTTGGCGCGGGTTCCTGGAAACACCATATATTTT.

The chain recombines TRBV13 with TRBJ1-1, with TRBD1 identical over 7 bases. Trimming removed 7 bases from V and 6 bases from J; junction bases left unmatched: 11. The CDR3 contains 14 residues. CDR1 and CDR2 (germline): PRHDT, FYEKMQ (reference sequence). The CDR3: CASTSLNRGPEAFF. The CDR3 region has the DNA TGTGCCAGCACCTCCTTGAACAGGGGCCCTGAAGCTTTCTTT.

The chain employs TRBV7-9 and TRBJ2-2, with 10 nucleotides matching TRBD1. There are 15 residues in the CDR3. Trimming cost V 4 bases and J 3 bases; bases outside gene matches: 2. Germline CDR1 and CDR2: SEHNR and FQNEAQ (reference sequence). CDR3 DNA: TGTGCCAGCAGCTCTGACAGGGGGCACACCGGGGAGCTGTTTTTT. Encoded protein: CASSSDRGHTGELFF.

The chain is built from TRBV24-1 and TRBJ2-3, with TRBD2 identical over 7 bases. The junction had 8 bases not matched to a gene; V was cut back by 3 bases and J by 0 bases. The CDR3 length is 17 residues. CDR1 is KGHDR, CDR2 SFDVKD, per germline. CDR3 in DNA: TGTGCCACCAGTGATCCAGATCGTAGCGGGAGCACAGATACGCAGTATTTT. Amino acid sequence: CATSDPDRSGSTDTQYF.

This clone was counted once. CDR3 residues: CASSLEQGASPSGANVLTF. CDR3 nucleotide sequence: TGTGCCAGCAGCTTAGAACAGGGGGCTAGTCCCTCTGGGGCCAACGTCCTGACTTTC. The rearrangement uses TRBV7-8 and TRBJ2-6, with 9 bases aligning to TRBD1. The V gene's germline CDR1 is SGHVS and CDR2 FQNEAQ. V was clipped by 1 base and J by 0 bases; unmatched bases: 7. The CDR3 totals 19 residues.

The chain is built from TRBV11-2 and TRBJ1-2; D gene uncertain. The CDR3 is made up of 12 amino acids. CDR1 SGHAT and CDR2 FQNNGV come from the germline V gene. With 8 bases removed from V and 4 bases from J, the gap between germline ends came to 11 bases. As DNA, the CDR3 is TGTGCCAGCTCGGAGGACGGCTATGGCTACACCTTC. Its translation is CASSEDGYGYTF.

The rearrangement uses TRBV28 and TRBJ2-2, with TRBD2 matching over 7 bases. With 5 bases clipped from V and 3 bases from J, the junction kept 6 bases outside the gene matches. CDR1 MDHEN and CDR2 SYDVKM come from the germline V gene. This CDR3 has 15 residues. CDR3 loop: CASSPVREYTGELFF. In DNA form, the CDR3 reads TGTGCCAGCAGTCCCGTGCGGGAGTACACCGGGGAGCTGTTTTTT.

In its sample, this clone was seen a few times. V is TRBV7-9 and J is TRBJ1-5, with D perhaps TRBD1 (5 bases). CDR1 and CDR2 from the germline V gene are SEHNR and FQNEAQ (reference sequence). The length of the CDR3 is 14 residues. V lost 5 bases to trimming and J lost 8 bases, with 16 bases between them. The CDR3 DNA follows: TGTGCCAGCAGCCGGTTTGGCGGGGGAGAGCCCCAGCATTTT. Its translation: CASSRFGGGEPQHF.

The chain combines TRBV19 with TRBJ2-1, with D possibly TRBD1 on 5 matching bases. This CDR3 has 12 residues. V was cut by 4 bases and J by 10 bases, with 11 bases left in between. Germline loops: CDR1 LNHDA, CDR2 SQIVND (reference sequence). The CDR3 region has the DNA TGTGCCAGTAGTAGGGGCCCGACGGAGCAGTTCTTC. Translated: CASSRGPTEQFF.

The chain uses TRBV27 and TRBJ2-4, with 9 bases that match TRBD1. This CDR3 contains 16 residues. V shed 5 bases and J 3 bases; nucleotides not matched to a gene: 8. The germline gives CDR1 MNHEY, CDR2 SMNVEV (reference sequence). The CDR3 DNA reads as TGTGCCAGCAGTCCGGGACAGGGAAGGGGCAAAAACATTCAGTACTTC. This gives the protein CASSPGQGRGKNIQYF.

The gene calls are TRBV5-6 and TRBJ2-7; D gene ambiguous. V was shortened by 0 bases and J by 2 bases, with 12 bases between the two germline ends. The V gene's germline CDR1 is SGHDT and CDR2 YYEEEE. The CDR3 is 15 amino acids. CDR3 nucleotides: TGTGCCAGCAGCTTGGAGACACCGAAACCCTACGAGCAGTACTTC. Translated, it gives CASSLETPKPYEQYF.

The gene calls are TRBV9 and TRBJ1-3; 9 bases line up with TRBD1. V dropped 0 bases and J dropped 3; count of bases not matched to a gene: 7. The germline V gene has CDR1 SGDLS and CDR2 YYNGEE. The CDR3 contains 17 residues. This CDR3 reads CASSVGFGTGFGNTIYF. As DNA, the CDR3 is TGTGCCAGCAGCGTAGGGTTTGGGACAGGGTTTGGAAACACCATATATTTT.

In this sample, this clone turned up once. This chain links TRBV19 with TRBJ2-2, with 11 bases fitting TRBD1. J gave up 6 bases and V 5 bases, and 5 bases lay outside the gene matches. The CDR3 runs 15 residues. CDR1 and CDR2 (germline): LNHDA, SQIVND (reference sequence). As DNA, the CDR3 is TGTGCCAGTAGTCCCCGGGACAGGGGGTCCGGGGAGCTGTTTTTT. It is translated as CASSPRDRGSGELFF.

The chain carries TRBV9 and TRBJ1-6; 7 positions match TRBD1. J was trimmed by 11 bases and V by 2 bases; bases with no gene match: 10. The germline CDR1 and CDR2 sequences are SGDLS and YYNGEE. This CDR3 comprises 15 residues. The CDR3 protein is CASSVYTGQTTPLHF. For the CDR3, the DNA is TGTGCCAGCAGCGTGTATACGGGACAGACGACACCCCTCCACTTT.

This clone has a handful of counts. This chain's CDR3 is CASTGIANTEAFF. CDR3 nucleotide sequence: TGCGCCAGCACGGGAATAGCGAACACTGAAGCTTTCTTT. The genes are TRBV10-1 and TRBJ1-1; no clear D gene. The germline V and J ends were trimmed by 7 bases and 1 base, with 10 bases remaining between them. The CDR3 covers 13 residues. Germline lookup yields CDR1 WNHNN and CDR2 SYGVQD (reference sequence).

This chain's CDR3 is CASSLQGGDEQYF. CDR3 DNA sequence: TGTGCCAGCAGCTTACAAGGGGGGGACGAGCAGTACTTC. The gene calls are TRBV7-3 and TRBJ2-7; a weak D match, TRBD2 (7 bases). The CDR3 runs to 13 residues. Per germline, CDR1 SGHTA and CDR2 FQGTGA. The V end lost 2 bases, the J end lost 5 bases, and 10 bases lay between the germline ends.

V and J are TRBV27 and TRBJ1-6; TRBD1 matches 10 bases. The CDR3 consists of 13 residues. J lost 6 bases, V lost 8 bases, and 1 base had no gene match. Germline V lookup: CDR1 MNHEY, CDR2 SMNVEV (reference sequence). The CDR3 DNA reads as TGTGCCAGCCGGACAGGGGGTAATTCACCCCTCCACTTT. Its translation: CASRTGGNSPLHF.

The chain is built from TRBV28 and TRBJ1-1, with D unclear. Trimming shortened V by 7 bases and J by 1 base, and 16 bases separated the two germline ends. The CDR3 covers 15 residues. Per the germline V gene, CDR1 is MDHEN and CDR2 is SYDVKM. The CDR3 here is CASNSVGVANTEAFF. The CDR3 coding sequence is TGTGCCAGCAATTCAGTCGGGGTGGCGAACACTGAAGCTTTCTTT.

The chain joins TRBV19 to TRBJ1-4; D might be TRBD1 (5 bases). CDR1 and CDR2 from the germline V gene are LNHDA and SQIVND (reference sequence). This CDR3 spans 14 amino acids. V lost 4 bases and J 3 bases, leaving 9 bases between the germline ends. The CDR3 loop reads CASSTRQPNEKLFF. DNA for the CDR3: TGTGCCAGTAGTACGAGACAGCCTAATGAAAAACTGTTTTTT.